The source of this TCR beta chain is a study of T cells in Graves' hyperthyroidism and ophthalmopathy. Study results and caveats: Most clonotypes that expanded in the thyroid above 0.001 also showed up in blood.

This clonotype was counted at least ten times. The antigen remains undetermined. The CDR3 runs 14 residues. V dropped 3 bases and J dropped 0 bases, with 6 bases sitting between them. Germline V gene lookup returns CDR1 SNHLY and CDR2 FYNNEI. RNA transcripts provided the source from which TCR beta CDR3 regions were amplified. The HTBI primer set drove a first-round RT-PCR of the TCR CDR3. TCRdb redid the calling of the multiplex PCR reads with MiXCR, one entry per CDR3 protein. The table includes about 95,000 distinct CDR3 sequences, approximately 40% detected once. The clonotype was recovered from a woman in her 30s with Graves' hyperthyroidism. The chain links TRBV2 to TRBJ1-5; D gene ambiguous. The sample taken for sequencing was peripheral blood or thyroid tissue (not recorded which). CDR3 bases: TGTGCCAGCAGTGATGGGGTTAGCAATCAGCCCCAGCATTTT. This translates into CASSDGVSNQPQHF. The variable domain in full, completed from reference TRBV2 and TRBJ1-5, reads EPEVTQTPSHQVTQMGQEVILRCVPISNHLYFYWYRQILGQKVEFLVSFYNNEISEKSEIFDDQFSVERPDGSNFTLKIRSTKLEDSAMYFCASSDGVSNQPQHFGDGTRLSIL.